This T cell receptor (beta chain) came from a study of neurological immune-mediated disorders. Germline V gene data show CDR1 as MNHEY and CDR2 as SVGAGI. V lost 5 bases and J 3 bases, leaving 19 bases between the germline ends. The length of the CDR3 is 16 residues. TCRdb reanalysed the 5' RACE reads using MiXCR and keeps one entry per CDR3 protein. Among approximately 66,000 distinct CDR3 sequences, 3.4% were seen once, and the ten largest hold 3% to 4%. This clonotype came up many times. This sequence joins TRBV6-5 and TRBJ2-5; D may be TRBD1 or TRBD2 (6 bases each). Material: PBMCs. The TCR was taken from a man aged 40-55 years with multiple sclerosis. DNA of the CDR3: TGTGCCAGCAGTGACCCCAATTCGGGGGCCGAAGAGACCCAGTACTTC. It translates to CASSDPNSGAEETQYF.